This TCR beta chain was observed in a study of blood T cell repertoires in COVID-19. Study context: The United States, Italy and Spain provided the acute and convalescent COVID-19 samples.

The germline CDR1 and CDR2 sequences are SNHLY and FYNNEI. V lost 10 bases to trimming and J lost 4 bases; unmatched junction nucleotides: 8. CDR3 length equals 14 residues. As processed by the authors: Counts of nucleated cells, estimated from reference gene primer amplification, were obtained. Generated by immunoSEQ multiplex PCR, the TCRdb table keeps only in-frame clones and is missing some. V, J and clone size derive from that table, while D and trimming were established from the DNA sequence. The sample has 330,000 or so clones; over 80% are singletons. The chain is built from TRBV2 and TRBJ2-3; TRBD2 agrees at 10 bases. Material for sequencing was peripheral blood. The sequence derives from a man under 40 with COVID-19, enrolled during active disease. CDR3 amino acids: CATKAGGRADTQYF. The CDR3 DNA is TGTGCCACCAAAGCGGGGGGGCGGGCAGATACGCAGTATTTT.